The clone carrying this T cell receptor beta chain was seen at least ten times. In TCRdb, the reads were re-called with MiXCR into one record per CDR3 protein. This table has fewer than 250,000 distinct CDR3 sequences, around an eighth appearing once. This specimen comes from a study of T cell repertoires in cytomegalovirus infection. The CDR3 extends over 13 amino acids. Germline lookup yields CDR1 ENHRY and CDR2 SYGVKD. Trimming took 3 bases from V and 4 from J; bases not matched to a gene: 2. The V gene is TRBV10-3, the J gene TRBJ1-2, with 7 bases identical to TRBD1. The sequencing input was PBMCs. The TCR sequence derives from a human donor in good health (CMV status not recorded). Some clones in this sample may be carry-over from other donors' samples. DNA for the CDR3: TGTGCCATCAGTGACCGGGACAGCTATGGCTACACCTTC. Its protein product is CAISDRDSYGYTF.